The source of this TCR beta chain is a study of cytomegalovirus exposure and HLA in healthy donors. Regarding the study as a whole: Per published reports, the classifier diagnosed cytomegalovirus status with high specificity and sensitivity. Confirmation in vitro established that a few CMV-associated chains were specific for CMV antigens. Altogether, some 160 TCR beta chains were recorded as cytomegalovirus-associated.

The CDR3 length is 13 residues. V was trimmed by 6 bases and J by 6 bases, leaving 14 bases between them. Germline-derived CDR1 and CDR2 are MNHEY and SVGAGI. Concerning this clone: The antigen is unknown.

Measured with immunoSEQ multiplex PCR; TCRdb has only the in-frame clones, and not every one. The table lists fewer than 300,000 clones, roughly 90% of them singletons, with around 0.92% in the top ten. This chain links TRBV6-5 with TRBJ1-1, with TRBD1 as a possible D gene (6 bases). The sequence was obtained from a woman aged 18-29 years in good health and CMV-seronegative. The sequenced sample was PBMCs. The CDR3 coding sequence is TGTGCCAGCAGGCCCACAGGGCATCCTGAAGCTTTCTTT. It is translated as CASRPTGHPEAFF.